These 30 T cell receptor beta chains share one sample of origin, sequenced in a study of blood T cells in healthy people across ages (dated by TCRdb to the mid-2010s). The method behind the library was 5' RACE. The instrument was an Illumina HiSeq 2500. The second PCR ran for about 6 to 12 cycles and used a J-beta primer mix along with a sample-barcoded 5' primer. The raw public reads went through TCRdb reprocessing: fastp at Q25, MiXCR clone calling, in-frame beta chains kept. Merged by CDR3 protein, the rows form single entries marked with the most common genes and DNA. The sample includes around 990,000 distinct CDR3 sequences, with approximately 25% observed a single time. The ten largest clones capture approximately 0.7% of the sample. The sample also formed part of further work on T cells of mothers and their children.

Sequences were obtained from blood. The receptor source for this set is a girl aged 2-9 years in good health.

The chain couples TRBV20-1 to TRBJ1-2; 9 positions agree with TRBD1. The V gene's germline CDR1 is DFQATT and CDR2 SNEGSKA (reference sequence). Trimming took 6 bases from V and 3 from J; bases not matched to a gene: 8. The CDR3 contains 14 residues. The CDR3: CSAKKTGGDYGYTF. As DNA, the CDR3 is TGCAGTGCCAAAAAGACAGGGGGGGACTATGGCTACACCTTC.

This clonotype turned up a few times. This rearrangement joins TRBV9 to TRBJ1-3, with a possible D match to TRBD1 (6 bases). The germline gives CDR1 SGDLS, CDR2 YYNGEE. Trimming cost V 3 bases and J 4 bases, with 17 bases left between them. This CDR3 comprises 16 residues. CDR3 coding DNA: TGTGCCAGCAGCGCGCCTGAACAGGGCACAGGAAACACCATATATTTT. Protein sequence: CASSAPEQGTGNTIYF.

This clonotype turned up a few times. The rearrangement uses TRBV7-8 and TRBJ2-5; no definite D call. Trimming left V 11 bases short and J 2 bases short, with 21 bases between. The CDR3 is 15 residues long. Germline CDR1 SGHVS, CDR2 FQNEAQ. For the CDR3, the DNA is TGTGCCGGCATCGCTCCTATTCTGGGGCAAGAGACCCAGTACTTC. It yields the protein CAGIAPILGQETQYF.

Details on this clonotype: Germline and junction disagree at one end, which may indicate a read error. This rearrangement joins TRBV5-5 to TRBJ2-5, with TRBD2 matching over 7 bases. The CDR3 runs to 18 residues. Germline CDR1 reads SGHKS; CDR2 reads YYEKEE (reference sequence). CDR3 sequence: CASSLFLGEGEGQEAQYF. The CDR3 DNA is TGTGCCAGCAGCTTGTTTCTCGGGGAGGGCGAAGGTCAAGAGGCCCAGTACTTC.

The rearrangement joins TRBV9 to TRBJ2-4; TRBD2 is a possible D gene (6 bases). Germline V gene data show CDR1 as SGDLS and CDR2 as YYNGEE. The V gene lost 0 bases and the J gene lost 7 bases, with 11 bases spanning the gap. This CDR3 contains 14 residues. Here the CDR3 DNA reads TGTGCCAGCAGCGTAGGACTAGACTTGAACATTCAGTACTTC. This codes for CASSVGLDLNIQYF.

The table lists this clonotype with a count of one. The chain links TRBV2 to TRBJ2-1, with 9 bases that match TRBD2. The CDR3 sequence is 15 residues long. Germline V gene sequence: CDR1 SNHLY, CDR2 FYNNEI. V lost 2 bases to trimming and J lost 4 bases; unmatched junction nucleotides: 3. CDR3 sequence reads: CASSERRGGYNEQFF. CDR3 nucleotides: TGTGCCAGCAGTGAAAGGCGGGGGGGTTACAATGAGCAGTTCTTC. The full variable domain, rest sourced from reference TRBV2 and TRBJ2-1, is EPEVTQTPSHQVTQMGQEVILRCVPISNHLYFYWYRQILGQKVEFLVSFYNNEISEKSEIFDDQFSVERPDGSNFTLKIRSTKLEDSAMYFCASSERRGGYNEQFFGPGTRLTVL.

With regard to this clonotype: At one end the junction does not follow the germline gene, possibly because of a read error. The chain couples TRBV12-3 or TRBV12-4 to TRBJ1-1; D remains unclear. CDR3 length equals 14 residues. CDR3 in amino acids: CASSLFLGNTQAFF. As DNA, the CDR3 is TGTGCCAGCAGTTTATTTTTGGGGAACACTCAAGCTTTCTTT.

The CDR3 spells CASSYGVLGIQYF. The CDR3 DNA reads TGTGCCAGCAGTTACGGGGTTTTAGGCATTCAGTACTTC. The chain carries TRBV6-6 and TRBJ2-4, with unresolved D. V shed 2 bases and J shed 9 bases, with 11 bases lying between them. This CDR3 region has 13 residues. The germline gives CDR1 MNHNY, CDR2 SVGAGI (reference sequence).

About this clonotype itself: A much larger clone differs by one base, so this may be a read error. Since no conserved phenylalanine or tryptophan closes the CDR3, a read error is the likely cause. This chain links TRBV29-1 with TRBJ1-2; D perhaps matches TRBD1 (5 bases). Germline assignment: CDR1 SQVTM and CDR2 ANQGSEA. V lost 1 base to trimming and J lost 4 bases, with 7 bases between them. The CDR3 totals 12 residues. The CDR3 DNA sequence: TGCAGCGTTGAAGGACAGTTCTATGGCTACACCTCC. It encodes CSVEGQFYGYTS.

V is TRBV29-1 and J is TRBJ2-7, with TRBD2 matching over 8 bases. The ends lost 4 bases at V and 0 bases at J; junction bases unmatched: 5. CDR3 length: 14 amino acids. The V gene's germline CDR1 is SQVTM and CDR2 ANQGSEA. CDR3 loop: CSVVSTSGSYEQYF. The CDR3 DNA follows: TGCAGCGTTGTGAGTACTAGCGGCTCCTACGAGCAGTACTTC.

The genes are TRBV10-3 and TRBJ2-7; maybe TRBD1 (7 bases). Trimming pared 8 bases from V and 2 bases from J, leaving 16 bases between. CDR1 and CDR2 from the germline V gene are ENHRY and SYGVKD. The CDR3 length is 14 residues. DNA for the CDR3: TGTGCCATCTCCAGGGGGGACGTTGCCTACGAGCAGTACTTC. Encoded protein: CAISRGDVAYEQYF.

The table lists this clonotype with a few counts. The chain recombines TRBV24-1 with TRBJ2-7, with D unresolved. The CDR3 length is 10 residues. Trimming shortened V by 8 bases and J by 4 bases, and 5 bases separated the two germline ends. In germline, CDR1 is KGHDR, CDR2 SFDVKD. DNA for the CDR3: TGTGCCACCACTTGTTACGAGCAGTACTTC. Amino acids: CATTCYEQYF.

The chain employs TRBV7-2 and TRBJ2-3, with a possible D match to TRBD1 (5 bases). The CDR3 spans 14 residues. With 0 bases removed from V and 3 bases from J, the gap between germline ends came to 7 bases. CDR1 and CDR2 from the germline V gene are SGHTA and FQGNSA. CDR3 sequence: CASSLAHRTDTQYF. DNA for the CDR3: TGTGCCAGCAGCTTAGCCCACAGGACAGATACGCAGTATTTT.

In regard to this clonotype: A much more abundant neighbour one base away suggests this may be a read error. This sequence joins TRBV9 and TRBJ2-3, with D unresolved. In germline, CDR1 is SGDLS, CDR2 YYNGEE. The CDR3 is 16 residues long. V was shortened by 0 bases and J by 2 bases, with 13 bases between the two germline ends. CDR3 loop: CASSVGPFIDTDTQYF. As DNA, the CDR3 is TGTGCCAGCAGCGTAGGGCCCTTTATTGACACAGATACGCAGTATTTT. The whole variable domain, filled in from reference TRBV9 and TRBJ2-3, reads DSGVTQTPKHLITATGQRVTLRCSPRSGDLSVYWYQQSLDQGLQFLIQYYNGEERAKGNILERFSAQQFPDLHSELNLSSLELGDSALYFCASSVGPFIDTDTQYFGPGTRLTVL.

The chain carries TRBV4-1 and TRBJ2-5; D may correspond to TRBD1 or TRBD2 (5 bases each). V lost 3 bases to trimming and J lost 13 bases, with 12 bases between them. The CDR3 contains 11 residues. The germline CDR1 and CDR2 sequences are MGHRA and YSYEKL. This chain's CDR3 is CASSHPTGTYF. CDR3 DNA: TGCGCCAGCAGCCATCCGACGGGGACGTACTTC.

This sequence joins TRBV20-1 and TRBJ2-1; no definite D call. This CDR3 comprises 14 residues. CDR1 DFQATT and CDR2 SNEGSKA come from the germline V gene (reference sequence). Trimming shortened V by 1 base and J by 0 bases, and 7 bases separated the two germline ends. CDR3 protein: CSARGPFSYNEQFF. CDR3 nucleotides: TGCAGTGCTAGAGGGCCTTTCTCCTACAATGAGCAGTTCTTC.

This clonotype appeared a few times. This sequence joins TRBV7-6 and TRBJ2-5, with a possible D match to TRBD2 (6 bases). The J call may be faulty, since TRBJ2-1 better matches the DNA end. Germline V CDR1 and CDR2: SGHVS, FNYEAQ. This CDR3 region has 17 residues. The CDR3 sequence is CASSRYFSGVTYNEQFF. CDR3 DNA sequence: TGTGCCAGCAGCCGATATTTTAGCGGAGTTACCTACAATGAGCAGTTCTTC.

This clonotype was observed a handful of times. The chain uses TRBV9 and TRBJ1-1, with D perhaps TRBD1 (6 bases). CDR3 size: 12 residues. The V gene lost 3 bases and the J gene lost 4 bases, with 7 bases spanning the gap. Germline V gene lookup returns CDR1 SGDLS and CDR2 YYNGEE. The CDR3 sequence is CASSGGATEAFF. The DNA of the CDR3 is TGTGCCAGCAGCGGGGGGGCCACTGAAGCTTTCTTT.

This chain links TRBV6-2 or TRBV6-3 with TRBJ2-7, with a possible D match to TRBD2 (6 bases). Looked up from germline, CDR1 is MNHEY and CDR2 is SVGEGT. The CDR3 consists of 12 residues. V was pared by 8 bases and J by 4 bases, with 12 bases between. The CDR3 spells CASAGEDYEQYF. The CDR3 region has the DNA TGTGCCAGCGCCGGGGAGGATTACGAGCAGTACTTC.

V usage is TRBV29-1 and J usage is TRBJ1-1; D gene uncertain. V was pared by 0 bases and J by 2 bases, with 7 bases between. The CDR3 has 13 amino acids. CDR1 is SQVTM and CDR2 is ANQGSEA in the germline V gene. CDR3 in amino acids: CSVEDARNTEAFF. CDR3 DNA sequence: TGCAGCGTTGAAGATGCGCGTAACACTGAAGCTTTCTTT.

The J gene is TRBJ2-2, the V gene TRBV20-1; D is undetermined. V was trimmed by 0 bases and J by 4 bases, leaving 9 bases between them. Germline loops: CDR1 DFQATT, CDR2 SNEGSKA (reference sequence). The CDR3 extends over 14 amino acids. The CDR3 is CSAREGLGTGELFF. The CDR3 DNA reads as TGCAGTGCTAGAGAGGGCCTAGGCACCGGGGAGCTGTTTTTT.

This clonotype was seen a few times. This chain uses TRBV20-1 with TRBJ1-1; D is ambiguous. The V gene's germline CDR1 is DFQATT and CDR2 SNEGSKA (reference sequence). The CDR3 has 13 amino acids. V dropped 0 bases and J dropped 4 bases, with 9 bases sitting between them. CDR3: CSAREGKGTEAFF. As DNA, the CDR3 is TGCAGTGCTAGAGAGGGTAAGGGCACTGAAGCTTTCTTT.

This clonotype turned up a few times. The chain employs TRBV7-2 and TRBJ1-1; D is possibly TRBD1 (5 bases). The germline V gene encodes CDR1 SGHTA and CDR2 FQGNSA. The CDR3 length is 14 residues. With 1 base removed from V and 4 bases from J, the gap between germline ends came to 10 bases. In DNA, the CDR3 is TGTGCCAGCAGCTTAGATGGAGGGACCACTGAAGCTTTCTTT. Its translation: CASSLDGGTTEAFF.

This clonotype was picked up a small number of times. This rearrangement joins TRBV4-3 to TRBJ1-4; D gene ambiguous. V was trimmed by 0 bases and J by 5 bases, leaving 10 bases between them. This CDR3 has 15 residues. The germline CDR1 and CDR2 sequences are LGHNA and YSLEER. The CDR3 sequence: CASSQDRGSNEKLFF. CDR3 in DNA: TGCGCCAGCAGCCAAGATCGGGGAAGCAATGAAAAACTGTTTTTT.

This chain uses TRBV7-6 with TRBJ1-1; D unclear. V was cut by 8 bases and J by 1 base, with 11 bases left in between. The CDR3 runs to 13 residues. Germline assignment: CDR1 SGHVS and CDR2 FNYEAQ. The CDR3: CASAGSENTEAFF. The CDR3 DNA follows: TGTGCCAGCGCGGGGTCGGAGAACACTGAAGCTTTCTTT.

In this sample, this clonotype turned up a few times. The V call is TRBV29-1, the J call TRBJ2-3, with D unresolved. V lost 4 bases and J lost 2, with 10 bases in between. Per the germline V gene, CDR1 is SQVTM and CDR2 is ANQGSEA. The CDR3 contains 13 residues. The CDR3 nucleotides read TGCAGCGTTGGGTCGGGCCTCACAGATACGCAGTATTTT. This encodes CSVGSGLTDTQYF.

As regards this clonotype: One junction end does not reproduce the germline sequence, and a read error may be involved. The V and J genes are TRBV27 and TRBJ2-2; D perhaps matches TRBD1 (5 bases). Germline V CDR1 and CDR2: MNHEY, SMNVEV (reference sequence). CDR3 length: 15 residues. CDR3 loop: CASSFRGWNTGELFF. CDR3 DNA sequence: TGCGCCAGCAGTTTTAGGGGATGGAACACCGGGGAGCTGTTTTTT.

DNA for the CDR3: TGTGCCAGCAGCTTACCCCAGGGAGGCACCGGGGAGCTGTTTTTT. This encodes CASSLPQGGTGELFF. This chain joins TRBV7-3 and TRBJ2-2; tentatively, D is TRBD2 (6 bases). Germline lookup yields CDR1 SGHTA and CDR2 FQGTGA. The CDR3 loop spans 15 amino acids. Trimming pared 2 bases from V and 4 bases from J, leaving 11 bases between.

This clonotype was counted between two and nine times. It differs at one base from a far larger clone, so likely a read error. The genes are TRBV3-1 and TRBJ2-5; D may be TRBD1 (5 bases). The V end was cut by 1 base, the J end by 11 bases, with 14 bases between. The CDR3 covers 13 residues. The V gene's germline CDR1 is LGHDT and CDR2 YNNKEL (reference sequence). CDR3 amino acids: CASSQGRAYGQYF. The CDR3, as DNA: TGTGCCAGCAGCCAAGGCAGGGCCTACGGGCAGTACTTC.

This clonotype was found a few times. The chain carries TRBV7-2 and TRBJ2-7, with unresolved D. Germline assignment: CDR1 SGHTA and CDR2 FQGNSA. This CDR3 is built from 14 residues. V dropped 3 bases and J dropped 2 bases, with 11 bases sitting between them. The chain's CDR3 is CASSFDGGPYEQYF. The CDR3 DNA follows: TGTGCCAGCAGCTTCGACGGTGGTCCCTACGAGCAGTACTTC.